This T cell receptor beta chain was recovered during a study of blood T cell repertoires in COVID-19. For the study at large: Acute and convalescent COVID-19 specimens originated in the United States, Italy and Spain. Sample material is recorded as cDNA or gDNA derived from T cells, B-cell-depleted T cells, or PBMCs.

One Seattle source followed patients from active infection through their disease course. J lost 2 bases, V lost 2 bases, and 5 bases had no gene match. Germline V gene data show CDR1 as LNHDA and CDR2 as SQIVND (reference sequence). This CDR3 spans 15 amino acids. Authors' data handling: Estimation of nucleated cell counts relied on the amplification of reference gene primers. TCRdb's table, derived via immunoSEQ multiplex PCR, lists solely in-frame clones and lacks some. V and J calls and clone size are as listed in that table; D and trimming were resolved from the DNA. The profile shows about 69,000 clones, roughly 80% of them singletons.

The sample consisted of peripheral blood. This chain links TRBV19 with TRBJ2-7; 8 bases agree with TRBD1. The receptor was derived from a man in his fifties with COVID-19, enrolled during active disease. For the CDR3, the DNA is TGTGCCAGTAGTATACCGGGACAGGAGCCCTACGAGCAGTACTTC. Amino acid sequence: CASSIPGQEPYEQYF.